This TCR beta chain was profiled in a study of blood T cell repertoires in COVID-19. The assay was immunoSEQ multiplex PCR, and TCRdb's table has in-frame clones only and misses some. There are about 480,000 clones in the sample; around nine tenths occur only once, and around 7.9% lies in the top ten. Germline V lookup: CDR1 KGHSH, CDR2 LQKENI. The V end lost 1 base, the J end lost 4 bases, and 12 bases lay between the germline ends. The CDR3 contains 15 residues. This receptor was taken from a woman in her sixties who had recovered from COVID-19. The gene calls are TRBV18 and TRBJ2-3, with D perhaps TRBD1 (6 bases). The sample was PBMCs or T cells enriched from blood (not recorded which). The CDR3 nucleotides are TGTGCCAGCTCACCACAACAGGGTGTTGCAGATACGCAGTATTTT. It translates to CASSPQQGVADTQYF. Full variable domain (rest looked up from reference TRBV18 and TRBJ2-3): NAGVMQNPRHLVRRRGQEARLRCSPMKGHSHVYWYRQLPEEGLKFMVYLQKENIIDESGMPKERFSAEFPKEGPSILRIQQVVRGDSAAYFCASSPQQGVADTQYFGPGTRLTVL.